This TCR beta chain was documented in a study of T cells in Graves' hyperthyroidism and ophthalmopathy. Across the whole study: Peripheral blood collection took place at initial diagnosis, before any treatment.

The CDR3 consists of 18 residues. CDR1 and CDR2 (germline): MDHEN, SYDVKM. Disease duration under 2 months; hyperthyroidism patients were aged 18 to 65. Amplification yielded TCR beta CDR3 regions, with RNA transcripts as the source. The TCR CDR3 first-round RT-PCR relied on the HTBI primer set. TCRdb called the multiplex PCR reads again in MiXCR, with one record for every CDR3 protein. The sample holds hundreds of thousands of distinct CDR3 sequences, 14% seen once. As concerns this clonotype: This may be a read error: a much more frequent sequence differs by one nucleotide.

This clonotype originated in a middle-aged woman with Graves' hyperthyroidism. The sequencing input was blood. The chain couples TRBV28 to TRBJ1-2; D remains ambiguous. CDR3 nucleotides: TGTGCCAGCACCATTGCGAAAGGACTTTATGGCTCTAACTATGGCTGCACCTTC. As protein: CASTIAKGLYGSNYGCTF.